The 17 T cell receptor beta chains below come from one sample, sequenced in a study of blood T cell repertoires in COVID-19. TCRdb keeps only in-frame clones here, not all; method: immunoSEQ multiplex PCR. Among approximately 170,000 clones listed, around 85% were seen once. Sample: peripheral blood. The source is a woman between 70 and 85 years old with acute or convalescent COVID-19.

CDR3 sequence: CASSLRGMSDGNTEAFF. The DNA for the CDR3 is TGCGCCAGCAGCTTGCGAGGGATGAGTGACGGGAACACTGAAGCTTTCTTT. The chain carries TRBV5-1 and TRBJ1-1; D gene unclear. The CDR3 is 17 amino acids. V lost 1 base and J lost 1, with 17 bases in between. CDR1 and CDR2 (germline): SGHRS, YFSETQ.

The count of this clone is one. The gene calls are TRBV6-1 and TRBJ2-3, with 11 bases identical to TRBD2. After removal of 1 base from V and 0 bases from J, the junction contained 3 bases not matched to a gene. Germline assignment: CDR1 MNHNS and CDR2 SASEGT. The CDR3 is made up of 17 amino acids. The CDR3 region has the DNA TGTGCCAGCAGTGAAGGTGGACTAGCGGGTAGCACAGATACGCAGTATTTT. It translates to CASSEGGLAGSTDTQYF.

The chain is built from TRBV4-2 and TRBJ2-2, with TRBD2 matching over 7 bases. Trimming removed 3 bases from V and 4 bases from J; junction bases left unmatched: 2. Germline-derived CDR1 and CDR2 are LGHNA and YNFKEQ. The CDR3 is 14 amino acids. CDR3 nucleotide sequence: TGTGCCAGCAGCCAGACTAGCAGCACCGGGGAGCTGTTTTTT. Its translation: CASSQTSSTGELFF.

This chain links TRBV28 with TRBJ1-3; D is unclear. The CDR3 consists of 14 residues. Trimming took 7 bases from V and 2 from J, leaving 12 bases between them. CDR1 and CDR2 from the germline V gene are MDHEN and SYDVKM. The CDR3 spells CASTRGGTGNTIYF. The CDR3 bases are TGTGCCAGCACGCGAGGCGGGACTGGAAACACCATATATTTT.

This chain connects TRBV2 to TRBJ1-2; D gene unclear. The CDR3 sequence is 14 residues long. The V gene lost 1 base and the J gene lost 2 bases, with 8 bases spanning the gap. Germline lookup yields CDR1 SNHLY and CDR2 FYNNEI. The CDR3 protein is CASSEEESNYGYTF. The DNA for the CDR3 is TGTGCCAGCAGTGAAGAGGAGTCCAACTATGGCTACACCTTC.

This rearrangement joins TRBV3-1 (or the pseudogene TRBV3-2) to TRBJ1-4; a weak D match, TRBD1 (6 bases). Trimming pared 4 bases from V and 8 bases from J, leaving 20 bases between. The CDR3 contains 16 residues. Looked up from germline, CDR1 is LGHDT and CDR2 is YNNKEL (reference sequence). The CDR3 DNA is TGTGCCAGCAGCCTGTTGGGGGCCGTGGGGAAGGAAAAACTGTTTTTT. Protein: CASSLLGAVGKEKLFF.

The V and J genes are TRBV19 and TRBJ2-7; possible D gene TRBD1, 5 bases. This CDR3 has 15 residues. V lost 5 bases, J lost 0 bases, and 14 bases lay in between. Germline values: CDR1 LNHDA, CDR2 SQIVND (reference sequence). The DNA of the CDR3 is TGTGCCAGTAGTGAGACAGAGCTTAGCTCCTACGAGCAGTACTTC. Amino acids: CASSETELSSYEQYF. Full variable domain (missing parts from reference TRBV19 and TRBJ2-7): DGGITQSPKYLFRKEGQNVTLSCEQNLNHDAMYWYRQDPGQGLRLIYYSQIVNDFQKGDIAEGYSVSREKKESFPLTVTSAQKNPTAFYLCASSETELSSYEQYFGPGTRLTVT.

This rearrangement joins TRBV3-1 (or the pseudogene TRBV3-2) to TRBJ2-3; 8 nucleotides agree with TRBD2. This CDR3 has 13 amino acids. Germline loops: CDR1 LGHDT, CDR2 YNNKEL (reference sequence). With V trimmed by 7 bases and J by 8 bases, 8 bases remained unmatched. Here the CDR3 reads CASKEAGDRTQYF. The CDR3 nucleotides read TGTGCCAGCAAGGAAGCGGGGGACCGTACGCAGTATTTT.

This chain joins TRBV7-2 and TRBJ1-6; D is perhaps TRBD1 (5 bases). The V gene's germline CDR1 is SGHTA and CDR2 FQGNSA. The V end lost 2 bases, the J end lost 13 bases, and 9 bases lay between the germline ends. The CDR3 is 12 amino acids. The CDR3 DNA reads TGTGCCAGCAGCTTATTTCCAGGGCCCCTCCACTTT. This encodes CASSLFPGPLHF.

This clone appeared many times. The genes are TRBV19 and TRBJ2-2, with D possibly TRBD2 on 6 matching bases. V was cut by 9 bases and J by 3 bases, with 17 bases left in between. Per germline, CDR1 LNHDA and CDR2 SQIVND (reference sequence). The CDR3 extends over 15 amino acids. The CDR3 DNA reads TGTGCCAGCCAACCACCAGGGAGGCACACCGGGGAGCTGTTTTTT. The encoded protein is CASQPPGRHTGELFF.

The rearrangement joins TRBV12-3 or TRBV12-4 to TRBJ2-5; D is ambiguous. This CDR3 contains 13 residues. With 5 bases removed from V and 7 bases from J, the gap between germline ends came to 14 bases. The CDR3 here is CASSGWNAGTQYF. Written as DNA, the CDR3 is TGTGCCAGCAGTGGGTGGAATGCAGGGACCCAGTACTTC.

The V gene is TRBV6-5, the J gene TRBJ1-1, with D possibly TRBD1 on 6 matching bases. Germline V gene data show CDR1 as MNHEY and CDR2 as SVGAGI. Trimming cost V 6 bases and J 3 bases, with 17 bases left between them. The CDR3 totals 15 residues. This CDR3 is CASSLEGDTDTEAFF. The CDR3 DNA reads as TGTGCCAGCAGCCTCGAGGGGGACACGGACACTGAAGCTTTCTTT.

The chain's CDR3 is CASSKPSTGNEQFF. DNA of the CDR3: TGTGCCAGTAGTAAGCCCTCCACGGGGAATGAGCAGTTCTTC. The rearrangement links TRBV19 to TRBJ2-1; a possible D gene is TRBD2 (5 bases). Germline V lookup: CDR1 LNHDA, CDR2 SQIVND (reference sequence). V was cut by 4 bases and J by 7 bases, with 14 bases left in between. CDR3 length equals 14 residues.

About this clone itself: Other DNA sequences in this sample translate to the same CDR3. The CDR3 here is CASSSGTGFFQPQHF. The DNA for the CDR3 is TGTGCCAGCAGTTCCGGGACAGGGTTTTTTCAGCCCCAGCATTTT. J is TRBJ1-5 and V is TRBV28, with 9 bases that match TRBD1. Unmatched junction bases numbered 7, after V lost 4 bases and J lost 6 bases. This CDR3 is 15 amino acids long. The germline V gene encodes CDR1 MDHEN and CDR2 SYDVKM.

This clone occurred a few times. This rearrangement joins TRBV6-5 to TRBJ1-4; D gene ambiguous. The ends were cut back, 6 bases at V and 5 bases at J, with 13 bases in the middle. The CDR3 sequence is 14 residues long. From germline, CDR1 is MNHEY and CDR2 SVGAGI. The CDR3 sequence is CASSLAGRNEKLFF. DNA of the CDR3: TGTGCCAGCAGCCTGGCAGGAAGAAATGAAAAACTGTTTTTT.

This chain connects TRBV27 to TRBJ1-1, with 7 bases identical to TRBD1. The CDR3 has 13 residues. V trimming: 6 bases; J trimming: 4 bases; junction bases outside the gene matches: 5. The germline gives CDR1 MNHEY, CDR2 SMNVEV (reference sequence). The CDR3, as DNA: TGTGCCAGCAGGCGACAGGGCGGCACTGAAGCTTTCTTT. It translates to CASRRQGGTEAFF.

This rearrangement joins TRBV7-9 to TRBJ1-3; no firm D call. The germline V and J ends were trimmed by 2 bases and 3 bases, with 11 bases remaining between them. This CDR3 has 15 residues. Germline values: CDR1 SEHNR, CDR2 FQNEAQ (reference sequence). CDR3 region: CASSLSGLDGNTIYF. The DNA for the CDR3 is TGTGCCAGCAGCTTATCCGGGTTAGATGGAAACACCATATATTTT.